The clone carrying this TCR beta chain was recorded once. It was with random hexamers that roughly 0.5 to 1 ug RNA was reverse transcribed. TCRdb redid the calling of the immunoSEQ multiplex PCR reads with MiXCR, one entry per CDR3 protein. The profile shows some 250,000 distinct CDR3 sequences, 90% to 96% of them singletons. The sequenced target, TCR beta, came from blood CD8+ and CD4+ T cells. This entry comes from a study of CD8 T cells in Susac syndrome. Study details: Patients with Susac syndrome were therapy-naive, taking corticosteroids, with some also receiving intravenous immunoglobulin, or taking intravenous immunoglobulin alone at the time their blood was drawn.

Sequencing input: CD4+ T cells from PBMCs. The clonotype was recovered from a human donor with Susac syndrome.

The CDR3 coding sequence is TGCAGCGTTGAAGGAGGGAACACCGGGGAGCTGTTTTTT. Encoded protein: CSVEGGNTGELFF. This chain uses TRBV29-1 with TRBJ2-2; D not certain. Deletions cut 1 base from V and 1 base from J, with 4 bases between. Germline CDR1 is SQVTM and CDR2 is ANQGSEA. CDR3 length: 13 residues.